A selection of T cell receptor beta chains follows, all from one sample in a study of CD8+CD57+ T cells in acquired aplastic anemia. TCRdb reanalysed the reads using MiXCR and keeps one entry per CDR3 protein. The repertoire includes 170,000 or so distinct CDR3 sequences, less than 65% of them detected once, and approximately 40% sits in the top ten. Sequencing used sorted CD4+, CD8+, or CD8+CD57+ T cells (not recorded which) from PBMCs. Receptors were obtained from a human donor with aplastic anemia. The CDR3 runs from the conserved cysteine through the conserved F or W. Fields, in order: V gene, J gene, clone size, D gene, CDR3 protein, CDR3 DNA. The D gene is left open where the match is weak. Size tells how often a clone was seen (once, few, many) or the class of an expanded clone, and some rows leave it out.

>TRBV20-1|TRBJ2-7|.|.
CSATATQVDEQYF
TGCAGTGCGACGGCGACACAGGTGGACGAGCAGTACTTC
>TRBV5-6|TRBJ1-4|few|TRBD1
CASSPGTGIANEKLFF
TGTGCCAGCAGCCCGGGGACAGGAATCGCTAATGAAAAACTGTTTTTT
>TRBV2|TRBJ2-1|.|.
CASSEEGVEQFF
TGTGCCAGCAGTGAAGAAGGAGTTGAGCAGTTCTTC
>TRBV25-1|TRBJ1-1|.|.
CASSERMVGGTEAFF
TGTGCCAGCAGTGAAAGGATGGTCGGGGGAACTGAAGCTTTCTTT
>TRBV7-2|TRBJ2-7|.|.
CASSLDTFREQYF
TGTGCCAGCAGCTTAGATACGTTTAGAGAGCAGTACTTC
>TRBV6-1|TRBJ1-2|.|.
CASTYGPSGGYTF
TGTGCCAGCACCTACGGCCCCTCGGGAGGCTACACCTTC
>TRBV10-3|TRBJ1-6|.|.
CAIRGDGNSPLHF
TGTGCCATCAGAGGGGATGGTAATTCACCCCTCCACTTT
>TRBV20-1|TRBJ1-2|.|.
CSARVRGEGNYGYTF
TGCAGTGCTAGAGTAAGAGGGGAGGGTAACTATGGCTACACCTTC
>TRBV25-1|TRBJ1-5|.|TRBD1
CASSEWETGAGQPQHF
TGTGCCAGCAGTGAATGGGAGACAGGGGCCGGGCAGCCCCAGCATTTT
>TRBV7-2|TRBJ2-5|.|TRBD1
CASSLTRQGETQYF
TGTGCCAGCAGCTTAACCCGACAGGGAGAGACCCAGTACTTC
>TRBV4-3|TRBJ2-7|.|TRBD2
CASSPGLAAEQYF
TGCGCCAGCAGCCCCGGACTAGCCGCCGAGCAGTACTTC
>TRBV24-1|TRBJ1-3|.|.
CATSDLPDKLTFGNTIYF
TGTGCCACCAGTGATTTGCCTGACAAGTTGACCTTTGGAAACACCATATATTTT
>TRBV5-4|TRBJ2-5|.|.
CASSTGQLQETQYF
TGTGCCAGCAGCACAGGACAGCTTCAAGAGACCCAGTACTTC
>TRBV5-1|TRBJ2-7|.|.
CASSSSWEQYF
TGCGCCAGCAGCTCCTCCTGGGAGCAGTACTTC
>TRBV4-1|TRBJ1-2|many|.
CASSQDERQYKVRKNTF
TGCGCCAGCAGCCAAGATGAGCGACAGTACAAAGTGCGGAAAAACACCTTC
>TRBV19|TRBJ2-7|.|TRBD1
CASRPQDRGYEQYF
TGTGCCAGTAGACCCCAGGACAGGGGCTACGAGCAGTACTTC
>TRBV20-1|TRBJ2-1|.|.
CSADYGETEQFF
TGCAGTGCCGATTACGGGGAAACGGAGCAGTTCTTC
>TRBV6-6|TRBJ2-7|.|.
CASSRPEGPYEQYF
TGTGCCAGCAGTCGCCCGGAGGGTCCCTACGAGCAGTACTTC
>TRBV4-1|TRBJ2-7|many|TRBD1
CASSQVPDRDYEQYF
TGCGCCAGCAGCCAAGTCCCGGACAGGGATTACGAGCAGTACTTC
>TRBV19|TRBJ1-1|.|.
CASSPGPENTEAFF
TGTGCCAGTAGCCCGGGACCGGAGAACACTGAAGCTTTCTTT
>TRBV20-1|TRBJ2-7|once|.
CSAKNGEEQYF
TGCAGTGCTAAAAATGGGGAAGAGCAGTACTTC
>TRBV6-5|TRBJ1-1|.|.
CASASWATNTEAFF
TGTGCCAGCGCATCTTGGGCCACGAACACTGAAGCTTTCTTT
>TRBV15|TRBJ1-6|.|.
CATSRGSNSPLHF
TGTGCCACCAGCAGAGGATCGAATTCACCCCTCCACTTT
>TRBV4-1|TRBJ1-2|many|TRBD1
CASSADRETNYGYTF
TGCGCCAGCAGCGCAGACAGGGAAACTAACTATGGCTACACCTTC
>TRBV20-1|TRBJ2-1|.|TRBD2
CSAKDLAGKLNEQFF
TGCAGTGCTAAAGACCTAGCGGGAAAATTGAATGAGCAGTTCTTC
>TRBV7-3|TRBJ1-6|.|.
CASSLSGDSPLHF
TGTGCCAGCAGCTTATCCGGGGATTCACCCCTCCACTTT
>TRBV5-5|TRBJ2-7|many|.
CASNSHREIYEQYF
TGTGCCAGCAATTCTCACAGGGAAATCTACGAGCAGTACTTC
>TRBV5-1|TRBJ1-2|few|TRBD1
CASSPLRDRGVKNYGYTF
TGCGCCAGCAGCCCCCTCCGGGACAGGGGGGTGAAAAACTATGGCTACACCTTC
>TRBV7-2|TRBJ1-1|.|.
CASSLTPWDTEAFF
TGTGCCAGCAGCTTAACCCCTTGGGACACTGAAGCTTTCTTT
>TRBV29-1|TRBJ2-3|.|.
CSVGPMGGTDTQYF
TGCAGCGTTGGACCCATGGGGGGCACAGATACGCAGTATTTT
>TRBV2|TRBJ1-6|.|.
CASSQDRAAGSPLHF
TGTGCCAGCAGCCAAGACCGGGCGGCGGGTTCACCCCTCCACTTT
>TRBV3-1|TRBJ2-3|many|TRBD1
CASSQDITGGTDTQYF
TGTGCCAGCAGCCAAGATATAACAGGGGGCACAGATACGCAGTATTTT
>TRBV7-8|TRBJ2-1|.|TRBD2
CASSLPGLQQFF
TGTGCCAGCAGCTTACCGGGACTACAGCAGTTCTTC
>TRBV7-8|TRBJ2-5|once|.
CASSLGGWGETQYF
TGTGCCAGCAGCTTAGGAGGGTGGGGAGAGACCCAGTACTTC
>TRBV11-1|TRBJ2-7|.|.
CASRSLTHEQYF
TGTGCCAGCAGGTCCCTTACACACGAGCAGTACTTC
>TRBV24-1|TRBJ1-1|.|.
CATSDSTEFEAFF
TGTGCCACCAGTGATTCGACAGAGTTTGAAGCTTTCTTT
>TRBV10-3|TRBJ2-7|.|.
CAIRPAGTGLYEQYF
TGTGCCATCAGGCCCGCCGGGACCGGGCTCTACGAGCAGTACTTC
>TRBV15|TRBJ2-2|.|.
CATSRAVGELFF
TGTGCCACCAGCAGAGCTGTCGGGGAGCTGTTTTTT
>TRBV27|TRBJ1-2|.|.
CASSRGPSYGYTF
TGTGCCAGCAGCCGAGGACCGTCCTATGGCTACACCTTC
>TRBV29-1|TRBJ1-6|.|.
CSPSNAPNSPLHF
TGCAGCCCCAGCAACGCTCCGAATTCACCCCTCCACTTT
>TRBV10-2|TRBJ2-7|.|.
CASSEGVRDEQYF
TGCGCCAGCAGTGAGGGGGTGAGGGACGAGCAGTACTTC
>TRBV19|TRBJ1-1|once|.
CASSIDHPPQGNTEAFF
TGTGCCAGTAGTATAGATCACCCACCCCAGGGAAACACTGAAGCTTTCTTT
>TRBV5-1|TRBJ2-3|.|TRBD1
CASSLGTGTGFILDTQYF
TGCGCCAGCAGCTTAGGAACGGGGACAGGGTTTATATTAGATACGCAGTATTTT
>TRBV2|TRBJ1-4|.|TRBD1
CASIYRGQEKLFF
TGTGCCAGCATTTACAGGGGTCAGGAAAAACTGTTTTTT
>TRBV7-9|TRBJ1-1|once|.
CASSPYHGGPEAFF
TGTGCCAGCAGTCCCTATCACGGGGGCCCTGAAGCTTTCTTT
>TRBV9|TRBJ2-5|many|TRBD2
CASSVVAGSQETQYF
TGTGCCAGCAGCGTAGTAGCGGGGAGCCAAGAGACCCAGTACTTC
>TRBV29-1|TRBJ1-2|many|.
CSVEWTPEGYGYTF
TGCAGCGTTGAGTGGACCCCGGAGGGCTATGGCTACACCTTC
>TRBV19|TRBJ1-5|.|.
CASSIGAGRSNQPQHF
TGTGCCAGTAGTATAGGGGCAGGTAGAAGCAATCAGCCCCAGCATTTT